The clone carrying this TCR beta chain turned up a few times. Recruited during active infection, patients (from Seattle) were subsequently followed longitudinally. Authors' processing steps: Reference gene primer amplification gave nucleated cell count estimates. The assay was immunoSEQ multiplex PCR, and TCRdb's table has in-frame clones only and misses some. V, J and clone size were drawn from that table, and D and trimming were deduced from the DNA. The profile shows under 250,000 clones, about nine tenths of them singletons. CDR1 is LGHDT and CDR2 is YNNKEL in the germline V gene (reference sequence). The CDR3 is 18 amino acids. V lost 4 bases, J lost 0 bases, and 18 bases lay in between. The entry originates in a study of blood T cell repertoires in COVID-19. Whole-study context: Italy, Spain and the United States were the sources of the convalescent and acute COVID-19 samples. Sample material is recorded as cDNA or gDNA derived from T cells, B-cell-depleted T cells, or PBMCs.

The sequenced material came from peripheral blood. The sequence derives from a man aged 50 to 60 with COVID-19, enrolled during active disease. This chain links TRBV3-1 (or the pseudogene TRBV3-2) with TRBJ1-4; D gene uncertain. The CDR3 region has the DNA TGTGCCAGCAGCCCTCGGCTGACACAAATTGCAACTAATGAAAAACTGTTTTTT. Its protein is CASSPRLTQIATNEKLFF.